The count of the clone carrying this TCR beta chain is one. Its antigen is unknown. The CDR3 sequence is 13 residues long. CDR1 and CDR2 (germline): SGHNT, YYREEE (reference sequence). The V gene end was trimmed by 3 bases and the J gene end by 4 bases; junction bases not matched to a gene: 1. This sample is drawn from a study of lymphopenia after photon versus proton radiotherapy. Study-level points and caveats: Oligoclonal CD8+ Temra expansion after nadir drove photon patients' diversity drop. Proton therapy kept repertoires fairly stable, unlike photons, which gained effector/memory cells.

Using immunoSEQ multiplex PCR, the repertoire was profiled, and TCRdb retains in-frame clones only, with some absent. The sample holds about 40,000 clones; roughly 86% are singletons and the top ten take about 9.4%. The sample here was peripheral blood, taken from a patient treated with proton-based radiotherapy. J is TRBJ1-1 and V is TRBV5-4, with TRBD1 identical over 9 bases. This clonotype was obtained from a woman aged 70 to 79 with pancreatic cancer. Some clones in this sample may be carry-over from other donors' samples. CDR3 residues: CASSWDRVTEAFF. The CDR3 coding sequence is TGTGCCAGCAGCTGGGACAGGGTCACTGAAGCTTTCTTT.